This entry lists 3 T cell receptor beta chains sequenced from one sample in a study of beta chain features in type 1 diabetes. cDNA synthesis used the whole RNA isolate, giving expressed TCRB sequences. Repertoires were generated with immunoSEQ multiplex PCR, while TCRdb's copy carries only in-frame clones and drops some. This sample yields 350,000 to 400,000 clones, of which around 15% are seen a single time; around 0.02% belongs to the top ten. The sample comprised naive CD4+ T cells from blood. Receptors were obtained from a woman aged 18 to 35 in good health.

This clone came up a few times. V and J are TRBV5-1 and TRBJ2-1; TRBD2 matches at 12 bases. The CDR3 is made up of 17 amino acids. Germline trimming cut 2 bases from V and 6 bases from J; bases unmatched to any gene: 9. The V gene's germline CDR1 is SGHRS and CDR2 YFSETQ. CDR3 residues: CASSFRLAGGPTNEQFF. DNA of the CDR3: TGCGCCAGCAGCTTTAGGCTAGCGGGAGGGCCTACCAATGAGCAGTTCTTC.

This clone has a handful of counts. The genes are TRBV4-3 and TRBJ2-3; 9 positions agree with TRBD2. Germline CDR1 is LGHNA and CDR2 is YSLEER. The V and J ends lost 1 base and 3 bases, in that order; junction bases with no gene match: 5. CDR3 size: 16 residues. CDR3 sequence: CASSQVQAGGTDTQYF. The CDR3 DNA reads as TGCGCCAGCAGCCAAGTTCAAGCGGGAGGTACAGATACGCAGTATTTT.

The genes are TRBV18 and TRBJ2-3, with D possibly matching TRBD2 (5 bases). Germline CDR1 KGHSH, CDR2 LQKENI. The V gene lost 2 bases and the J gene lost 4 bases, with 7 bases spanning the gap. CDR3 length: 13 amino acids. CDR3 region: CASSPNGADTQYF. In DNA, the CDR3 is TGTGCCAGCTCACCAAACGGGGCAGATACGCAGTATTTT.